The entry below describes one T cell receptor (beta chain). What it binds is unknown. From germline, CDR1 is SGHRS and CDR2 YFSETQ. CDR3 size: 12 residues. V lost 4 bases to trimming and J lost 11 bases; unmatched junction nucleotides: 7. The data were obtained in a study of Graves' ophthalmopathy and Graves' hyperthyroidism. Whole-study findings and limits: The model forecast ophthalmopathy progression, reaching 60% to 71% sensitivity and approximately 79% specificity.

Amplification of TCR beta CDR3 regions used RNA transcripts. First-round RT-PCR relied on HTBI primers, and a second-round multiplex PCR came next. TCRdb ran MiXCR on the multiplex PCR reads and lists one entry per CDR3 protein. The profile shows some 390,000 distinct CDR3 sequences, around 20% of them singletons. In donors with ophthalmopathy, activity was moderate-to-severe, with CAS ≥3, NOSPECS ≥4 and duration under 3 months. Exclusion criteria comprised other autoimmune diseases, uncontrolled infections, pregnancy or lactation in patients. V and J are TRBV5-1 and TRBJ2-5; 8 bases align to TRBD1. The sample consisted of peripheral blood. The sequence derives from a woman between 18 and 29 years old with Graves' ophthalmopathy. The chain's CDR3 is CASSGDRDRQYF. In nucleotides, the CDR3 is TGCGCCAGCAGCGGCGACCGGGACAGGCAGTACTTC.